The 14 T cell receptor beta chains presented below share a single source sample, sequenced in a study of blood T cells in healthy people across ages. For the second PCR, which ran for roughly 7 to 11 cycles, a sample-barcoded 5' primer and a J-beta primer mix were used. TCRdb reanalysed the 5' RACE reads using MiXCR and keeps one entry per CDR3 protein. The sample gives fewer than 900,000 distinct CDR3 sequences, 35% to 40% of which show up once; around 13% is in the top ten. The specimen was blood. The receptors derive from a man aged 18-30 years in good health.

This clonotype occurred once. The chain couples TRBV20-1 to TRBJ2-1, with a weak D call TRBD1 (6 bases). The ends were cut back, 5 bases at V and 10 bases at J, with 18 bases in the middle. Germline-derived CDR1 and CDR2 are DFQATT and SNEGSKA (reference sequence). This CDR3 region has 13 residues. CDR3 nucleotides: TGCAGTGCTCAAGGGACAAGTACAAGGGAGCAGTTCTTC. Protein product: CSAQGTSTREQFF.

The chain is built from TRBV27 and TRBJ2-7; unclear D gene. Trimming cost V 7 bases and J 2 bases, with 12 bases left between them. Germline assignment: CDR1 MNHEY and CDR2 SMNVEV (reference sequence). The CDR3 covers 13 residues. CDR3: CASKTTHTYEQYF. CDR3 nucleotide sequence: TGTGCCAGCAAGACGACACATACCTACGAGCAGTACTTC.

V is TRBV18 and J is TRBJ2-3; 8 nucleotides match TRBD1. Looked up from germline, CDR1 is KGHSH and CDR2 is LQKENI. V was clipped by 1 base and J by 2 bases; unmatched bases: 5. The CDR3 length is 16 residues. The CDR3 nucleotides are TGTGCCAGCTCACCACTTGGACAGGGACACACAGATACGCAGTATTTT. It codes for CASSPLGQGHTDTQYF.

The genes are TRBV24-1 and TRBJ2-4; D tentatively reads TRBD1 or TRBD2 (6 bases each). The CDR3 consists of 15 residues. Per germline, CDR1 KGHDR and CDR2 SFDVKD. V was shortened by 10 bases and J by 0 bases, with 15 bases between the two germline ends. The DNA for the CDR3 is TGTGCCACTTCTGGGGGGCCCGTAGCCAAAAACATTCAGTACTTC. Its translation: CATSGGPVAKNIQYF.

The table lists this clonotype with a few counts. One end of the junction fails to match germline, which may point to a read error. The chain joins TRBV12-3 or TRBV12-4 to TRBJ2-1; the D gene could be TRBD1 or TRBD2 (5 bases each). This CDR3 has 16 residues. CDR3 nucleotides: TGTGGCAGCGGTAATCAGGGCTCCAGCTCCTACAATGAGCAGTTCTTC. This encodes CGSGNQGSSSYNEQFF.

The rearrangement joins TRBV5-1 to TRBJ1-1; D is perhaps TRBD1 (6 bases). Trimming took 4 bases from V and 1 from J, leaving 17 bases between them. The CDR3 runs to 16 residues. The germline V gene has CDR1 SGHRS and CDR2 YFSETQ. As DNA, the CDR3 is TGCGCCAGCAGCGCACTACCGACAGGCGGGAACACTGAAGCTTTCTTT. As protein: CASSALPTGGNTEAFF.

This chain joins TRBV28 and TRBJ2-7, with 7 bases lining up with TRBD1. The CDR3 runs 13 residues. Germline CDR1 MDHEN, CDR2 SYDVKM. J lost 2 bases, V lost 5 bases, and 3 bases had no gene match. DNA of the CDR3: TGTGCCAGCAGTGTAACAGGGGCCTACGAGCAGTACTTC. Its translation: CASSVTGAYEQYF. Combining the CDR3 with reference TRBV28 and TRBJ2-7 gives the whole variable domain DVKVTQSSRYLVKRTGEKVFLECVQDMDHENMFWYRQDPGLGLRLIYFSYDVKMKEKGDIPEGYSVSREKKERFSLILESASTNQTSMYLCASSVTGAYEQYFGPGTRLTVT.

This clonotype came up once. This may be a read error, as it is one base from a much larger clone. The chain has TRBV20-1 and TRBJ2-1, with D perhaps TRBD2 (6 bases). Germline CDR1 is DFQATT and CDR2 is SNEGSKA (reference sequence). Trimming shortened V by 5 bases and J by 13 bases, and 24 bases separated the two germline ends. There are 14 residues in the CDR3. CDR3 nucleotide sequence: TGCAGTGCTCCCCCCGGAGGGAGTACTCAGACCCAGTTCTTC. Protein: CSAPPGGSTQTQFF.

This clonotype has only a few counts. In DNA form, the CDR3 reads TGTGCCACCTCGGAAACAGGTGGAAGTAATGAAAAACTGTTTTTT. This gives the protein CATSETGGSNEKLFF. This sequence joins TRBV10-3 and TRBJ1-4, with a tentative D call TRBD1 (5 bases). CDR1 is ENHRY and CDR2 is SYGVKD in the germline V gene. V was pared by 10 bases and J by 4 bases, with 19 bases between. This CDR3 has 15 residues.

The DNA for the CDR3 is TGTGCCAGCAGCTTAGGCTGGGTGTGGGAGCAGTTCTTC. Residues: CASSLGWVWEQFF. The rearrangement joins TRBV7-2 to TRBJ2-1; unclear D gene. Trimming removed 1 base from V and 10 bases from J, with 11 bases in between. The germline V gene encodes CDR1 SGHTA and CDR2 FQGNSA. This CDR3 has 13 amino acids.

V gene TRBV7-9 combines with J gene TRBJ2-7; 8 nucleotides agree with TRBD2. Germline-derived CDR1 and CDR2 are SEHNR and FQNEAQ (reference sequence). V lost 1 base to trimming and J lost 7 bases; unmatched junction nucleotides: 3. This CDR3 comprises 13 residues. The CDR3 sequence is CASSLVAGREQYF. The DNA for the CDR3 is TGTGCCAGCAGCTTAGTAGCGGGGAGGGAGCAGTACTTC.

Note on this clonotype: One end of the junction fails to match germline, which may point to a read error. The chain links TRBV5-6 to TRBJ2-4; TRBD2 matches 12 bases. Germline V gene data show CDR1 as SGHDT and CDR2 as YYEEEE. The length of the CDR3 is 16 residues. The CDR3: CVSSWGTSGFYNEQYF. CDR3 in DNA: TGTGTCAGCAGCTGGGGGACTAGCGGGTTTTACAATGAGCAGTACTTC. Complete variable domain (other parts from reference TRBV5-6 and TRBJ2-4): DAGVTQSPTHLIKTRGQQVTLRCSPKSGHDTVSWYQQALGQGPQFIFQYYEEEERQRGNFPDRFSGHQFPNYSSELNVNALLLGDSALYLCVSSWGTSGFYNEQYFGAGTRLSVL.

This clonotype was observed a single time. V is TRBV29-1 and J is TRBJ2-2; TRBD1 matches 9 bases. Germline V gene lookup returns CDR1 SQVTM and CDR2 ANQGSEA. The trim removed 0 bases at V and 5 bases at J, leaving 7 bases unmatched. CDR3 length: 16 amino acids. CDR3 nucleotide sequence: TGCAGCGTTGAAGATGAAGGACAGGGGCTTACCGGGGAGCTGTTTTTT. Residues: CSVEDEGQGLTGELFF.

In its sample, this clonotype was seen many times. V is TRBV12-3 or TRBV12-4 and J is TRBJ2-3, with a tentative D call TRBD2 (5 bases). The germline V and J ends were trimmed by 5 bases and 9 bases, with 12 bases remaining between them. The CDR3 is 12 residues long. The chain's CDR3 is CASSHPASTQYF. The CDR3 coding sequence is TGTGCCAGCAGTCACCCGGCTAGCACGCAGTATTTT.